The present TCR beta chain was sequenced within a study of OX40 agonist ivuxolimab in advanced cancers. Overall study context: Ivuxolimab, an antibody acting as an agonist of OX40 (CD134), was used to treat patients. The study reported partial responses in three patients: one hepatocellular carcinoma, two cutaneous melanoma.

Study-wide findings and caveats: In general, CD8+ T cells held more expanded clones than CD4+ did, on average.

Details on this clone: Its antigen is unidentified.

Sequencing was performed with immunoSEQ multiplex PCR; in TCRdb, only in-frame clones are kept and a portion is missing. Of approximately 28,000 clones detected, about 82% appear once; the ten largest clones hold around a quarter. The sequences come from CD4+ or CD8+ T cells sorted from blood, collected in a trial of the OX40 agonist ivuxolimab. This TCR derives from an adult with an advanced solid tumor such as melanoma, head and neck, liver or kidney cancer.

CDR3 DNA sequence: TGCGCCAGCAGACGGGACAGACCCTCCTACAATGAGCAGTTCTTC. This encodes CASRRDRPSYNEQFF. This chain joins TRBV10-2 and TRBJ2-1, with 7 bases matching TRBD1. CDR1 WSHSY and CDR2 SAAADI come from the germline V gene. After removal of 6 bases from V and 0 bases from J, the junction contained 5 bases not matched to a gene. The CDR3 covers 15 residues.